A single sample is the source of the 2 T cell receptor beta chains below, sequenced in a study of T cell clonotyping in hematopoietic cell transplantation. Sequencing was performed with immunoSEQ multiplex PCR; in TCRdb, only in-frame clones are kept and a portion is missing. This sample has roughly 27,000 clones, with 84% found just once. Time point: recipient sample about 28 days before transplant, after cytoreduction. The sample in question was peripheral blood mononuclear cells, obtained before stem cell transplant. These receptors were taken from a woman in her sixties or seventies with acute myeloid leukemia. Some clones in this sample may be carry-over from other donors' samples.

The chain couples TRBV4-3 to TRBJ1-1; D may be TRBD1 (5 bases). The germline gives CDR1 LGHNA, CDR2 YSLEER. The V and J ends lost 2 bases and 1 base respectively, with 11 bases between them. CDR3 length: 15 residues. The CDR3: CASSQYGGGNTEAFF. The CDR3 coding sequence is TGCGCCAGCAGCCAATATGGGGGGGGGAACACTGAAGCTTTCTTT.

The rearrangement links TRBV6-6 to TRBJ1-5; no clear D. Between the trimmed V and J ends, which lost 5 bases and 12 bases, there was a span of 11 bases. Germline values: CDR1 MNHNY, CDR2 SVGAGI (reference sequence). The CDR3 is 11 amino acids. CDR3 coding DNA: TGTGCCAGCAGTCCTCGGAGGGTCCAGCATTTT. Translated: CASSPRRVQHF.